Below, one T cell receptor (beta chain) is given with its context. Its antigen is still unknown. This CDR3 region has 14 residues. In germline, CDR1 is MNHEY, CDR2 SMNVEV (reference sequence). The sample belongs to a study of cytomegalovirus exposure and HLA in healthy donors. General study points: What TCR beta sequences reportedly achieved was accurate prediction of HLA-A and HLA-B alleles in most subjects.

PCR involved 60 Vbeta and 13 Jbeta primers. Profiling relied on immunoSEQ multiplex PCR, and the TCRdb table lists in-frame clones only, not all of them. The sample records over 90,000 clones, approximately 76% being singletons. Sequenced input: PBMCs. V usage is TRBV27 and J usage is TRBJ2-5, with TRBD1 identical over 8 bases. The J call is in doubt because the DNA end fits TRBJ2-7 better. The clonotype was recovered from a woman aged 55-70 years in good health and CMV-seropositive. This chain's CDR3 is CASSSTGVSYEQYF. In DNA, the CDR3 is TGTGCCAGCAGTTCGACAGGGGTCTCCTACGAGCAGTACTTC.